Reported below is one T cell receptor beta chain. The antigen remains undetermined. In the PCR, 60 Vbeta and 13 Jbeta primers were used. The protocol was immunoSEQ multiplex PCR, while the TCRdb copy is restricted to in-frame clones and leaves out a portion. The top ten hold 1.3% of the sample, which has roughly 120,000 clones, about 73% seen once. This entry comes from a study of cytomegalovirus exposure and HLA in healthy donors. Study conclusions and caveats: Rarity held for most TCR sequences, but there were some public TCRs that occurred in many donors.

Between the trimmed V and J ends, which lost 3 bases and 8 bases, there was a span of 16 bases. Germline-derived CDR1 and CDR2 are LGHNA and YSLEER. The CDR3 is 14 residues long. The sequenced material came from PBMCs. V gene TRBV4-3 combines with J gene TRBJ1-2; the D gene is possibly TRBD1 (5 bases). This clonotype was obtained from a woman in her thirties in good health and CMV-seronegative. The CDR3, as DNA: TGCGCCAGCAGCCACGAACAGGCAACAGGAGGCTACACCTTC. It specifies CASSHEQATGGYTF.